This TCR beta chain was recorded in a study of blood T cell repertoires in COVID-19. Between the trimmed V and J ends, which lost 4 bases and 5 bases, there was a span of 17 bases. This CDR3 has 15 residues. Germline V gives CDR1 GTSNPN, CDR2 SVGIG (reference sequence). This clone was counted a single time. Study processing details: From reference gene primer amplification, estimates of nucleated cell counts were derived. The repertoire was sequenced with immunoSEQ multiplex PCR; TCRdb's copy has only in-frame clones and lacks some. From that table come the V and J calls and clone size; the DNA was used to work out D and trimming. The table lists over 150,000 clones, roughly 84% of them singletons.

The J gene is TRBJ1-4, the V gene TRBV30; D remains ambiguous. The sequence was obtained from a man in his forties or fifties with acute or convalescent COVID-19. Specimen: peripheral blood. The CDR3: CAWTKGANLNEKLFF. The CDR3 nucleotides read TGTGCCTGGACGAAAGGAGCCAACTTGAATGAAAAACTGTTTTTT. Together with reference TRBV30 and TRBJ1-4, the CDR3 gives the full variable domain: SQTIHQWPATLVQPVGSPLSLECTVEGTSNPNLYWYRQAAGRGLQLLFYSVGIGQISSEVPQNLSASRPQDRQFILSSKKLLLSDSGFYLCAWTKGANLNEKLFFGSGTQLSVL.